This T cell receptor (beta chain) was profiled in a study of shared clonotypes between healthy human individuals. Only CD45RO-negative cells positively selected for CCR7 counted as naive CD8 cells, so terminally differentiated effector memory CD45RA+ cells were excluded. Turning to this clone: Its target is unknown.

Sorted-subset replicate PCRs used 200 ng of genomic DNA. This amount corresponded to about 30,000 T cell genomes. Here immunoSEQ multiplex PCR was the method, and the copy in TCRdb shows in-frame clones only, minus some. The sample comprises about 750,000 clones, around 93% of which are singletons, and less than 25% rests with the top ten. Study outcomes and limitations: Specimens sampled were limited to blood, with tissue repertoires likely differing.

The sequenced sample consisted of naive CD8+ T cells sorted from blood. The TCR originated in a man aged 25-40 years in good health.

CDR3 coding DNA: TGCAGCGTTGAACCTATCCCCGGGGAGCTGTTTTTT. Translation gives CSVEPIPGELFF. The chain uses TRBV29-1 and TRBJ2-2; D is unclear. Germline V gene sequence: CDR1 SQVTM, CDR2 ANQGSEA. Trimming pared 2 bases from V and 6 bases from J, leaving 7 bases between. The CDR3 is 12 amino acids.